The sequence of this T cell receptor beta chain was determined in a study of CD8+CD57+ T cells in acquired aplastic anemia. Genomic DNA, serving as template, underwent TCR beta VDJ and CDR3 profiling. TCRdb re-analysed the reads in MiXCR, keeping a single row per CDR3 protein. The sample yields fewer than 200,000 distinct CDR3 sequences, 35% to 55% seen once. This clonotype came up many times. The sample taken for sequencing was sorted CD4+, CD8+, or CD8+CD57+ T cells (not recorded which) from PBMCs. The sequence was collected from a human donor in good health.

The CDR3 loop reads CSASRASVHEQYF. For the CDR3, the DNA is TGCAGTGCTAGTAGGGCTAGCGTCCACGAGCAGTACTTC. V and J are TRBV20-1 and TRBJ2-7; possible D gene TRBD2, 6 bases. The CDR3 is 13 residues long. The germline V gene encodes CDR1 DFQATT and CDR2 SNEGSKA (reference sequence). V lost 3 bases and J lost 5, with 14 bases in between.